One and the same sample provided the 12 T cell receptor beta chains below, sequenced in a study of cytomegalovirus exposure and HLA in healthy donors. The PCR had 60 Vbeta and 13 Jbeta primers. Libraries were prepared by immunoSEQ multiplex PCR; TCRdb keeps only in-frame clonotypes and omits some of them. The sample consists of under 150,000 clones, 80% of them appearing once. Sequencing input: PBMCs. Receptors originate from a woman between 40 and 55 years old in good health and CMV-seronegative.

The rearrangement uses TRBV7-6 and TRBJ2-1; 10 bases map to TRBD1. Germline V gene sequence: CDR1 SGHVS, CDR2 FNYEAQ. The CDR3 runs to 13 residues. The ends lost 5 bases at V and 7 bases at J; junction bases unmatched: 2. The CDR3 here is CASSEGQGNEQFF. The CDR3, as DNA: TGTGCCAGCAGCGAGGGACAGGGGAATGAGCAGTTCTTC.

The genes are TRBV7-8 and TRBJ1-4; D is unresolved. This CDR3 is 15 amino acids long. Trimming removed 4 bases at V and 8 bases at J, with 17 bases between. Germline V gene data show CDR1 as SGHVS and CDR2 as FQNEAQ. CDR3 sequence: CASSSGGLMLEKLFF. As DNA, the CDR3 is TGTGCCAGCAGCTCGGGCGGACTAATGCTCGAAAAACTGTTTTTT.

The V call is TRBV6-1, the J call TRBJ2-1; possibly TRBD2 for D (5 bases). Between the trimmed V and J ends, which lost 6 bases and 12 bases, there was a span of 21 bases. The CDR3 covers 14 residues. In germline, CDR1 is MNHNS, CDR2 SASEGT. The CDR3 is CASRELLDTSTQFF. The CDR3 DNA reads as TGTGCCAGCAGGGAACTTCTAGACACTAGTACGCAGTTCTTC.

The V and J genes are TRBV29-1 and TRBJ1-1; D possibly corresponds to TRBD1 (5 bases). CDR3 length: 11 residues. Germline V gene sequence: CDR1 SQVTM, CDR2 ANQGSEA. The V end was cut by 3 bases, the J end by 7 bases, with 9 bases between. CDR3 sequence (DNA): TGCAGCGTTGATGGGGCCTGTGAAGCTTTCTTT. Its translation is CSVDGACEAFF. Looking up the rest from reference TRBV29-1 and TRBJ1-1 gives the full variable domain: SAVISQKPSRDICQRGTSLTIQCQVDSQVTMMFWYRQQPGQSLTLIATANQGSEATYESGFVIDKFPISRPNLTFSTLTVSNMSPEDSSIYLCSVDGACEAFFGQGTRLTVV.

The chain employs TRBV6-1 and TRBJ1-6, with 10 bases lining up with TRBD1. The CDR3 consists of 15 residues. J was trimmed by 8 bases and V by 5 bases; bases with no gene match: 6. Germline-derived CDR1 and CDR2 are MNHNS and SASEGT. As DNA, the CDR3 is TGTGCCAGCAGTTTGACAGGGGGCAGGGATTCACCCCTCCACTTT. Its translation is CASSLTGGRDSPLHF.

In this sample, this clone turned up a few times. This chain joins TRBV6-6 and TRBJ2-7; TRBD2 might be the D (5 bases). CDR3 length: 15 amino acids. V was trimmed by 4 bases and J by 2 bases, leaving 15 bases between them. Germline V CDR1 and CDR2: MNHNY, SVGAGI (reference sequence). The CDR3 DNA sequence: TGTGCCAGCAGTTCGGACCCACCCGGGGCCTACGAGCAGTACTTC. Residues: CASSSDPPGAYEQYF.

The V and J genes are TRBV6-1 and TRBJ1-2, with 8 nucleotides matching TRBD1. This CDR3 has 15 amino acids. V shed 5 bases and J 4 bases; nucleotides not matched to a gene: 9. The V gene's germline CDR1 is MNHNS and CDR2 SASEGT. CDR3: CASSLGFRGPYGYTF. CDR3 in DNA: TGTGCCAGCAGTCTAGGCTTCAGGGGGCCCTATGGCTACACCTTC.

The chain carries TRBV15 and TRBJ2-5; the D gene is possibly TRBD2 (6 bases). The V end lost 1 base, the J end lost 1 base, and 13 bases lay between the germline ends. Germline CDR1 LNHNV, CDR2 YYDKDF (reference sequence). CDR3 size: 16 residues. The CDR3 here is CATSRAPVAAQETQYF. The CDR3 DNA is TGTGCCACCAGCAGAGCCCCCGTAGCGGCCCAAGAGACCCAGTACTTC.

This chain uses TRBV19 with TRBJ2-7, with D perhaps matching TRBD2 (6 bases). CDR3 length: 11 amino acids. From germline, CDR1 is LNHDA and CDR2 SQIVND (reference sequence). The ends were cut back, 9 bases at V and 3 bases at J, with 9 bases in the middle. CDR3 coding DNA: TGTGCCAGCGGGAGTGGCTACGAGCAGTACTTC. Its translation: CASGSGYEQYF.

The chain links TRBV7-6 to TRBJ1-6; 9 bases map to TRBD1. Per the germline V gene, CDR1 is SGHVS and CDR2 is FNYEAQ. The J segment lost 9 bases and the V segment lost 5 bases, leaving 5 bases of the junction unmatched. The CDR3 consists of 14 residues. DNA of the CDR3: TGTGCCAGCAGCGCCGGGACAGGGCGTTCACCCCTCCACTTT. Translation gives CASSAGTGRSPLHF.

The chain recombines TRBV5-4 with TRBJ2-3; 10 bases align to TRBD2. Germline values: CDR1 SGHNT, CDR2 YYREEE (reference sequence). The CDR3 totals 18 residues. Unmatched junction bases numbered 13, after V lost 3 bases and J lost 3 bases. Here the CDR3 reads CASSSGQRGGLGTDTQYF. CDR3 coding DNA: TGTGCCAGCAGCTCGGGACAGCGGGGGGGCCTAGGAACAGATACGCAGTATTTT.

The rearrangement links TRBV4-3 to TRBJ2-1; TRBD2 is a possible D gene (5 bases). Germline V gene data show CDR1 as LGHNA and CDR2 as YSLEER. The V and J ends lost 0 bases and 6 bases respectively, with 9 bases between them. The CDR3 consists of 14 residues. CDR3 in DNA: TGCGCCAGCAGCCAAGAAGAGGCGGGCAATGAGCAGTTCTTC. It translates to CASSQEEAGNEQFF.